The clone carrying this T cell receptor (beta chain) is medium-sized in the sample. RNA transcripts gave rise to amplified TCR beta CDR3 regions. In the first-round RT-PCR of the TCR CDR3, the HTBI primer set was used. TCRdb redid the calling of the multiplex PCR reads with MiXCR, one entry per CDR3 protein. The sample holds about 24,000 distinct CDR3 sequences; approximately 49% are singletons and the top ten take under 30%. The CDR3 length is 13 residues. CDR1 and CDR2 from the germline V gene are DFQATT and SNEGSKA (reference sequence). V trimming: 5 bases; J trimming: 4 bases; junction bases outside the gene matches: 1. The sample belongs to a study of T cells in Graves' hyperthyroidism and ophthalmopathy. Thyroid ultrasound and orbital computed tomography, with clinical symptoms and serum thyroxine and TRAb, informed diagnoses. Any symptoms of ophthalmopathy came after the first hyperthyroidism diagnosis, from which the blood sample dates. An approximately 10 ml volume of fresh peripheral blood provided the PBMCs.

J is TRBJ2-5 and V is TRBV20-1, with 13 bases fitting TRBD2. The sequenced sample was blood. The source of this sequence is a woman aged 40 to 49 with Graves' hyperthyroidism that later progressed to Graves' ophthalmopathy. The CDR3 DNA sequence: TGCAGTGCTGGACTAGCGGGAGCAGAGACCCAGTACTTC. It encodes CSAGLAGAETQYF.